This T cell receptor beta chain was profiled in a study of T cell changes during pregnancy in multiple sclerosis (dated by TCRdb to the late 2010s). In terms of the full investigation: The study examined how the T cell repertoire changed over the course of pregnancy in women with multiple sclerosis.

CDR1 and CDR2 were assigned from the germline V gene (reference sequence) as SGHNT and YYREEE. Measured from the cysteine to the phenylalanine, the CDR3 is 20 residues long. Here the CDR3 DNA is all that survives: 60 bases in frame from base 1. The germline V and J ends show losses of 0 bases and 3 bases respectively, and no gene match explains 15 bases of the junction. Comments on this clone: The antigen it binds to is not known. Nothing much larger sits one base from this clone, and base qualities are not available.

The library was generated by the immunoSEQ multiplex PCR assay. TCRdb provides this immuneACCESS table in a form limited to in-frame rearrangements. Some clones are lacking; in checked studies, under half of them reflect an unresolved V gene, and why the rest are absent is not known. The sample contains tens of thousands of clones, roughly 90% of them found a single time. In total, the top ten clones hold about 1.6% of the sample. Sequencing used peripheral blood, obtained in the first trimester of pregnancy. The chain employs TRBV5-4 and TRBJ2-2, and 9 junction bases match TRBD1. This TCR was sampled from a female donor with multiple sclerosis, enrolled in a pregnancy study. At the DNA level, the sequence is TGTGCCAGCAGCTTGGTTCAGCTGCTTCCAGGACAGGGGTACACCGGGGAGCTGTTTTTT. Translated, this gives CASSLVQLLPGQGYTGELFF.